This T cell receptor (beta chain) was found in a study of somatic mutations in cytotoxic T cells in rheumatoid arthritis. Whole-study context: T-cell populations stained with V beta antibodies were in some cases flow-sorted at nearly 100% purity, including V beta1+ cells that were sequenced for TCRB.

CDR3 size: 15 residues. The germline V gene encodes CDR1 LGHNA and CDR2 YSLEER. Assay used: immunoSEQ multiplex PCR; TCRdb lists only in-frame clones, some missing. The sample holds approximately 20,000 clones, about 90% seen once. The specimen was CD8+ T cells sorted from blood. The chain couples TRBV4-3 to TRBJ2-5; 8 positions match TRBD1. The J call may be faulty, since TRBJ2-7 better matches the DNA end. The sequence was collected from a man between 35 and 55 years old in good health. For the CDR3, the DNA is TGCGCCAGCAGCCAAGATCGGACAGGGCCCTACGAGCAGTACTTC. Translating it yields CASSQDRTGPYEQYF.